These T cell receptor beta chains were read from a single sample in a study of CD8+ T cells in alopecia areata. Produced via immunoSEQ multiplex PCR; TCRdb's table is partial and in-frame only. This table holds 100,000 to 150,000 clones, around 50% found once. What was sequenced was NKG2D-low CD8+ T cells sorted from blood. Receptor source: a human donor with alopecia areata. The CDR3 runs from the conserved cysteine through the conserved F or W. A D gene is named only where the DNA matches it firmly. Clone size appears in some rows only: once, few, many, or a class for an expanded clone.

NA | NA | TRBJ1-1 | TRBV29-1 | CSVRPRVRGTEAFF | TGCAGCGTGCGACCTCGAGTGCGGGGCACTGAAGCTTTCTTT
NA | NA | TRBJ2-5 | TRBV2 | CASRDREETQYF | TGTGCCAGCAGGGACAGAGAAGAGACCCAGTACTTC
NA | NA | TRBJ1-2 | TRBV9 | CASSVGETYGYTF | TGTGCCAGCAGCGTAGGAGAGACCTATGGCTACACCTTC
NA | few | TRBJ1-1 | TRBV7-9 | CASSPTVNTEAFF | TGTGCCAGCAGCCCGACAGTGAACACTGAAGCTTTCTTT
NA | NA | TRBJ2-5 | TRBV5-1 | CASSYEVTEETQYF | TGCGCCAGCAGCTATGAGGTAACAGAAGAGACCCAGTACTTC
TRBD2 | NA | TRBJ2-1 | TRBV6-5 | CASSPYGGNEQFF | TGTGCCAGCAGTCCTTACGGGGGGAATGAGCAGTTCTTC
NA | NA | TRBJ2-6 | TRBV4-1 | CASSAPGSGANVLTF | TGCGCCAGCAGCGCCCCGGGATCAGGGGCCAACGTCCTGACTTTC
TRBD1 | NA | TRBJ1-2 | TRBV27 | CASSSPYRGVYGYTF | TGTGCCAGCAGTTCCCCCTACAGGGGGGTCTATGGCTACACCTTC
NA | NA | TRBJ1-2 | TRBV27 | CASSWSGFYGYTF | TGTGCCAGCAGTTGGTCCGGCTTCTATGGCTACACCTTC
NA | few | TRBJ2-1 | TRBV6-1 | CASSDQGGPNEQFF | TGTGCCAGCAGTGATCAGGGTGGTCCCAATGAGCAGTTCTTC
NA | NA | TRBJ2-2 | TRBV27 | CASRQRAGELFF | TGTGCCAGCAGGCAACGAGCCGGGGAGCTGTTTTTT
TRBD1 | NA | TRBJ1-2 | TRBV29-1 | CSAGTGGNYGYTF | TGCAGCGCCGGGACAGGTGGAAACTATGGCTACACCTTC
NA | once | TRBJ1-1 | TRBV29-1 | CSVGGSTEAFF | TGCAGCGTTGGGGGGAGCACTGAAGCTTTCTTT
TRBD1 | NA | TRBJ2-5 | TRBV29-1 | CSVPTGRETQYF | TGCAGCGTCCCGACAGGGAGAGAGACCCAGTACTTC